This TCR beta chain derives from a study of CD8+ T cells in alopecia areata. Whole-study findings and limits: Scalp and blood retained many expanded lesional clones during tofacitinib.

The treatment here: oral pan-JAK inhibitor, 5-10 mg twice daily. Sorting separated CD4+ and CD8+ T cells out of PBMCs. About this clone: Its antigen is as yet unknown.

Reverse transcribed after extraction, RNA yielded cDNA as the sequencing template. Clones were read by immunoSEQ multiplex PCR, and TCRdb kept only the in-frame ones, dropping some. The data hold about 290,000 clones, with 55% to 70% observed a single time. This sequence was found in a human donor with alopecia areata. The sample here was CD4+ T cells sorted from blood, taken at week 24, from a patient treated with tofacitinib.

CDR3 in amino acids: CASSGVRTANLEKLFF. The CDR3 region has the DNA TGTGCCAGCAGTGGGGTTAGGACAGCCAACTTGGAAAAACTGTTTTTT. V gene TRBV25-1 combines with J gene TRBJ1-4; TRBD1 might be the D (6 bases). Per germline, CDR1 MGHDK and CDR2 SYGVNS. Trimming removed 4 bases from V and 8 bases from J, with 20 bases in between. CDR3 length: 16 residues.